The 23 T cell receptor beta chains presented below share a single source sample, sequenced in a study of beta chain features in type 1 diabetes. The isolated RNA, all of it, was reverse transcribed, so expressed TCRB transcripts were what got sequenced. TCRdb's table, derived via immunoSEQ multiplex PCR, lists solely in-frame clones and lacks some. The repertoire has under 400,000 clones, roughly 21% of them found once; the top ten carry 0.035% to 0.05%. The sample was naive CD4+ T cells from blood. These TCRs come from a woman in her late teens or twenties in good health.

A few counts support this clone. The chain has TRBV30 and TRBJ2-1; D possibly corresponds to TRBD2 (5 bases). The CDR3 runs 16 residues. Germline V gene data show CDR1 as GTSNPN and CDR2 as SVGIG (reference sequence). V was pared by 4 bases and J by 4 bases, with 20 bases between. The CDR3 DNA follows: TGTGCCTGGACCGTGGGCACGGGATACGTTTACAATGAGCAGTTCTTC. Translating gives CAWTVGTGYVYNEQFF.

The chain has TRBV6-6 and TRBJ2-1, with TRBD2 as a possible D gene (7 bases). V lost 7 bases, J lost 4 bases, and 17 bases lay in between. The length of the CDR3 is 15 residues. Germline V gene lookup returns CDR1 MNHNY and CDR2 SVGAGI (reference sequence). The CDR3 here is CASTLGGGPYNEQFF. The CDR3 nucleotides are TGTGCCAGCACCCTAGGGGGGGGCCCTTACAATGAGCAGTTCTTC.

This clone was seen only a few times. The chain uses TRBV5-1 and TRBJ2-1; no definite D call. V lost 4 bases to trimming and J lost 2 bases, with 16 bases between them. Per the germline V gene, CDR1 is SGHRS and CDR2 is YFSETQ. The CDR3 spans 16 residues. The CDR3 loop reads CASSVAPGSTYNEQFF. The CDR3 coding sequence is TGCGCCAGCAGCGTGGCCCCGGGTAGCACCTACAATGAGCAGTTCTTC.

The CDR3 is CAISGTGPHNEQFF. The CDR3 DNA follows: TGTGCCATCAGTGGGACAGGGCCCCACAATGAGCAGTTCTTC. The J gene is TRBJ2-1, the V gene TRBV10-3; 8 nucleotides agree with TRBD1. In germline, CDR1 is ENHRY, CDR2 SYGVKD. The junction had 4 bases not matched to a gene; V was cut back by 4 bases and J by 5 bases. The CDR3 is 14 amino acids.

In its sample, this clone was seen a few times. This chain connects TRBV18 to TRBJ1-5, with D possibly being TRBD1 (5 bases). Germline loops: CDR1 KGHSH, CDR2 LQKENI. Trimming removed 3 bases at V and 4 bases at J, with 10 bases between. The CDR3 loop spans 14 amino acids. The CDR3 nucleotides read TGTGCCAGCTCACCGACGGGGGGGAATCAGCCCCAGCATTTT. The encoded protein is CASSPTGGNQPQHF.

This chain links TRBV13 with TRBJ1-6; D unclear. This CDR3 region has 13 residues. Trimming cost V 2 bases and J 8 bases, with 7 bases left between them. CDR1 and CDR2 (germline): PRHDT, FYEKMQ (reference sequence). The CDR3 protein is CASSLTDHSPLHF. As DNA, the CDR3 is TGTGCCAGCAGCTTAACAGATCATTCACCCCTCCACTTT.

This clone came up a few times. The same CDR3 arises from other DNA sequences in this sample as well. The chain links TRBV30 to TRBJ2-3, with D unresolved. The germline V gene has CDR1 GTSNPN and CDR2 SVGIG (reference sequence). The CDR3 length is 11 residues. V was cut by 0 bases and J by 7 bases, with 5 bases left in between. The DNA for the CDR3 is TGTGCCTGGAGTGTACTTAATACGCAGTATTTT. This codes for CAWSVLNTQYF.

This clone was seen a few times. V usage is TRBV5-1 and J usage is TRBJ2-5, with TRBD1 identical over 7 bases. The CDR3 loop spans 15 amino acids. Germline-derived CDR1 and CDR2 are SGHRS and YFSETQ. J gave up 3 bases and V 1 base, and 6 bases lay outside the gene matches. The CDR3 DNA follows: TGCGCCAGCAGCTTGATGGGACAGAGGGAAGAGACCCAGTACTTC. Translation: CASSLMGQREETQYF.

This clone appeared a few times. Other DNA sequences in the same sample also yield this CDR3. The V and J genes are TRBV7-2 and TRBJ1-1; 7 bases agree with TRBD1. Germline values: CDR1 SGHTA, CDR2 FQGNSA. The CDR3 is 13 residues long. Trimming at V came to 5 bases and at J to 1 base, leaving 1 base not matched to a gene. CDR3: CASSRDRNTEAFF. CDR3 bases: TGTGCCAGCAGCCGGGACAGGAACACTGAAGCTTTCTTT.

This chain uses TRBV5-4 with TRBJ2-7; 7 bases are shared with TRBD2. Per the germline V gene, CDR1 is SGHNT and CDR2 is YYREEE (reference sequence). This CDR3 comprises 16 residues. The V gene end was trimmed by 0 bases and the J gene end by 1 base; junction bases not matched to a gene: 7. DNA for the CDR3: TGTGCCAGCAGCTTGGGGTTGGCTAGCGGTTCCTACGAGCAGTACTTC. Protein sequence: CASSLGLASGSYEQYF.

The rearrangement links TRBV6-1 to TRBJ1-5, with D perhaps TRBD1 (5 bases). The CDR3 has 15 amino acids. CDR1 and CDR2 from the germline V gene are MNHNS and SASEGT. V was trimmed by 5 bases and J by 5 bases, leaving 16 bases between them. For the CDR3, the DNA is TGTGCCAGCAGTCACACCCCAGGGCACGATCAGCCCCAGCATTTT. Its translation is CASSHTPGHDQPQHF.

V gene TRBV18 combines with J gene TRBJ2-7; TRBD1 matches 8 bases. The V gene end was trimmed by 6 bases and the J gene end by 6 bases; junction bases not matched to a gene: 10. The CDR3 extends over 14 amino acids. From germline, CDR1 is KGHSH and CDR2 LQKENI. CDR3 protein: CASSQDRERGEQYF. The CDR3 bases are TGTGCCAGCTCGCAGGACAGGGAAAGAGGCGAGCAGTACTTC.

V usage is TRBV30 and J usage is TRBJ2-6; perhaps TRBD2 as D (6 bases). Per the germline V gene, CDR1 is GTSNPN and CDR2 is SVGIG (reference sequence). The V and J ends lost 5 bases and 5 bases respectively, with 10 bases between them. This CDR3 has 13 amino acids. The CDR3, as DNA: TGTGCCTGGTCGCGGGGCTGGGCCAACGTCCTGACTTTC. This sequence encodes CAWSRGWANVLTF.

In nucleotides, the CDR3 is TGTGCCAGCAGCTTGGGACAGGGGGACGGGACTGAAGCTTTCTTT. Its translation: CASSLGQGDGTEAFF. The rearrangement joins TRBV7-9 to TRBJ1-1; 11 bases are shared with TRBD1. Losses at the gene ends were 3 bases for V and 5 bases for J; bases not matched to a gene: 5. The CDR3 is 15 residues long. CDR1 is SEHNR, CDR2 FQNEAQ, per germline (reference sequence).

V and J are TRBV5-6 and TRBJ2-4, with a weak D call TRBD2 (5 bases). V lost 0 bases and J lost 15, with 22 bases in between. The CDR3 has 15 residues. CDR1 and CDR2 (germline): SGHDT, YYEEEE. This CDR3 reads CASSLAGLRSGGSYF. In DNA, the CDR3 is TGTGCCAGCAGCTTGGCCGGGCTAAGGTCAGGAGGATCGTACTTC.

This sequence joins TRBV18 and TRBJ1-1; 10 bases match TRBD1. CDR3 length: 16 amino acids. Per the germline V gene, CDR1 is KGHSH and CDR2 is LQKENI. With V trimmed by 1 base and J by 2 bases, 4 bases remained unmatched. The CDR3 loop reads CASSPRGQGLNTEAFF. DNA of the CDR3: TGTGCCAGCTCACCACGGGGACAGGGGCTAAACACTGAAGCTTTCTTT.

V and J are TRBV15 and TRBJ1-2; D is perhaps TRBD1 (6 bases). The CDR3 length is 14 residues. CDR1 and CDR2 from the germline V gene are LNHNV and YYDKDF (reference sequence). V lost 3 bases to trimming and J lost 5 bases, with 13 bases between them. CDR3 amino acids: CATSSKTGLYGYTF. The CDR3 DNA is TGTGCCACCAGCAGCAAGACAGGCTTGTATGGCTACACCTTC.

The chain carries TRBV30 and TRBJ2-3; a weak D match, TRBD1 (5 bases). Per the germline V gene, CDR1 is GTSNPN and CDR2 is SVGIG (reference sequence). The V end was cut by 8 bases, the J end by 2 bases, with 14 bases between. The CDR3 extends over 13 amino acids. CDR3 in amino acids: CASRVPSTDTQYF. CDR3 nucleotide sequence: TGTGCCAGCAGGGTTCCTTCCACAGATACGCAGTATTTT.

This clone was recorded a few times. The V and J genes are TRBV29-1 and TRBJ2-7; D possibly corresponds to TRBD2 (5 bases). Looked up from germline, CDR1 is SQVTM and CDR2 is ANQGSEA. This CDR3 is 13 amino acids long. Between the trimmed V and J ends, which lost 6 bases and 3 bases, there was a span of 15 bases. The CDR3 is CSVNFRGRYEQYF. The CDR3 DNA is TGCAGCGTAAACTTCCGAGGGCGCTACGAGCAGTACTTC.

In its sample, this clone was seen a few times. For the CDR3, the DNA is TGTGCCAGCAGCTTTTCAGGGGGGTGGACTGAAGCTTTCTTT. It yields the protein CASSFSGGWTEAFF. J is TRBJ1-1 and V is TRBV7-9, with TRBD1 matching over 7 bases. The CDR3 sequence is 14 residues long. After removal of 3 bases from V and 5 bases from J, the junction contained 6 bases not matched to a gene. The V gene's germline CDR1 is SEHNR and CDR2 FQNEAQ (reference sequence).

This clone was observed a handful of times. The chain employs TRBV7-2 and TRBJ2-5, with TRBD1 matching over 8 bases. CDR3 length: 15 amino acids. The ends lost 4 bases at V and 4 bases at J; junction bases unmatched: 8. Germline V gene sequence: CDR1 SGHTA, CDR2 FQGNSA. DNA for the CDR3: TGTGCCAGCAGCTATCAGGGGGCAAGTACAGAGACCCAGTACTTC. This sequence encodes CASSYQGASTETQYF.

This clone has only a few counts. The chain uses TRBV19 and TRBJ2-7; tentatively, D is TRBD1 (6 bases). V shed 1 base and J shed 4 bases, with 23 bases lying between them. CDR3 length: 18 amino acids. Germline-derived CDR1 and CDR2 are LNHDA and SQIVND (reference sequence). The CDR3: CASSIVSMVTGDRYEQYF. CDR3 bases: TGTGCCAGTAGTATAGTAAGTATGGTGACAGGAGATAGATACGAGCAGTACTTC.

The chain is built from TRBV29-1 and TRBJ2-7, with 8 bases matching TRBD2. The CDR3 sequence is 13 residues long. The V gene end was trimmed by 8 bases and the J gene end by 0 bases; junction bases not matched to a gene: 6. The V gene's germline CDR1 is SQVTM and CDR2 ANQGSEA. CDR3 DNA sequence: TGCAGCATCTCGGGAGGGCCCTCCTACGAGCAGTACTTC. Its translation: CSISGGPSYEQYF.